These T cell receptor beta chains were read from a single sample in a study of blood T cell repertoires in COVID-19. Assay: immunoSEQ multiplex PCR; the TCRdb copy retains only in-frame clones and omits some. Found here are 110,000 to 150,000 clones, approximately 80% of them singletons; the top ten hold 1.6%. What was sequenced was PBMCs or T cells enriched from blood (not recorded which). Source of these receptors: a woman aged 18-29 years who had been exposed to COVID-19. CDR3s leave out the opening cysteine and the closing phenylalanine or tryptophan.

>TRBJ2-7|TRBV7-9
ASRPTSGPPYEQY
>TRBJ2-7|TRBV28
ASSFATGAFYEQY
>TRBJ1-6|TRBV7-2
ASSLERSPLH
>TRBJ2-7|TRBV5-1
ASSYTGGALLGYPYEQY
>TRBJ2-1|TRBV27
ASSLGVGQGMSYNEQF
>TRBJ1-5|TRBV7-2
ASSLDRGVWQPQH
>TRBJ1-1|TRBV9
ASSVVRGRGTEAF
>TRBJ1-1|TRBV11-1
ASQGAGRFNTEAF
>TRBJ2-5|TRBV19
ASSIGAAVQETQY
>TRBJ1-2|TRBV2
ASLDRTNYGYT
>TRBJ2-5|TRBV5-6
ASSRGLAGETQY
>TRBJ1-2|TRBV28
ASSSLGGYGYT
>TRBJ1-2|TRBV10-3
AIRDSLNYGYT
>TRBJ2-4|TRBV19
ASSIDPDRDTKNIQY
>TRBJ1-1|TRBV7-9
ASTRGGSRADTEAF
>TRBJ2-7|TRBV7-2
ASSSDWRWEQY
>TRBJ1-1|TRBV4-2
ASSQFLGQAFEAF
>TRBJ1-2|TRBV29-1
SVEVSLGYT
>TRBJ1-5|TRBV12-3/TRBV12-4
ASSWDRGQPQH
>TRBJ2-5|TRBV2
ARGRGLSPRDQY
>TRBJ2-3|TRBV29-1
SRAGELSGTQY
>TRBJ2-1|TRBV3-1/TRBV3-2
ASSLIAGGYNEQF
>TRBJ1-2|TRBV29-1
SVEERRNGYT
>TRBJ2-7|TRBV5-5
ASSLAGGTGLYEQY
>TRBJ2-7|TRBV27
ASSLSRGRAYEQY
>TRBJ2-2|TRBV6-2/TRBV6-3
ASSYRSGNTGELF
>TRBJ2-7|TRBV27
ASSQRLAGGPGGVNEQY
>TRBJ2-2|TRBV3-1/TRBV3-2
ASRPGSRLGELF
>TRBJ1-3|TRBV7-6
ASSPGTGALLSGNTIY
>TRBJ2-2|TRBV13
ASSLRYGANTGELF
>TRBJ2-4|TRBV28
ASSLPGQFFKNIQY
>TRBJ1-4|TRBV28
ASSHKKLF
>TRBJ1-3|TRBV27
ASSLTGGSGNTIY
>TRBJ2-1|TRBV7-9
ASSAPGLAGGIGDNEQF
>TRBJ2-1|TRBV19
ASTPFLMDQIWASGSHNEQF
>TRBJ1-5|TRBV6-5
ASRTRGMGQPQH
>TRBJ2-1|TRBV28
ASSAPPGGSYNEQF
>TRBJ1-1|TRBV11-2
ASSLDRDRGSPNTEAF
>TRBJ2-7|TRBV7-8
ASSLVVGSGRYEQY
>TRBJ1-4|TRBV5-1
ASQFALTNEKLF
>TRBJ2-1|TRBV4-1
ASSPRGSSYNEQF
>TRBJ2-7|TRBV19
ASSMAHGTSGRAYEQY
>TRBJ2-7|TRBV18
ASSPGQKQYEQY
>TRBJ2-3|TRBV5-1
ASSLLPSGSTDTQY
>TRBJ2-3|TRBV11-2
ASSLAGTDTQY